This note documents a single TCR beta chain sequence. The data were obtained in a study of blood T cell repertoires in COVID-19. Study-level information: The United States, Italy and Spain provided the acute and convalescent COVID-19 samples. Nucleic acid was either cDNA or gDNA, and it came from T cells, B-cell-depleted T cells, or PBMCs.

Per the study methods: Reference gene primers were amplified, and this amplification served to estimate nucleated cell counts. TCRdb's table, derived via immunoSEQ multiplex PCR, lists solely in-frame clones and lacks some. The D gene and trimming were derived from the DNA, and the V and J assignments and clone size from that table. The repertoire includes around 100,000 clones, 87% of them detected once, and 6.5% to 8% sits in the top ten. V shed 1 base and J 10 bases; nucleotides not matched to a gene: 5. This CDR3 has 15 amino acids. CDR1 and CDR2 (germline): PRHDT, FYEKMQ (reference sequence). Sequenced sample: peripheral blood. The chain combines TRBV13 with TRBJ1-6; 9 positions agree with TRBD1. The sequence derives from a man younger than 40 in a cohort sampled during active COVID-19. DNA for the CDR3: TGTGCCAGCAGCTTAGAGGGACAGGGTAGCTCACCCCTCCACTTT. Translating gives CASSLEGQGSSPLHF.